Here is one T cell receptor beta chain with its context. Assay: immunoSEQ multiplex PCR; the TCRdb copy retains only in-frame clones and omits some. The profile shows 100,000 to 120,000 clones, about two thirds of them singletons. The entry originates in a study of blood T cell repertoires in COVID-19. Study background: Sites in the United States, Italy and Spain provided acute and convalescent COVID-19 samples.

The ends lost 7 bases at V and 7 bases at J; junction bases unmatched: 9. CDR1 and CDR2 from the germline V gene are SGHAT and FQNNGV. The CDR3 contains 13 residues. The sequence was obtained from a woman aged 35 to 49 with acute or convalescent COVID-19. The sequenced sample consisted of peripheral blood. This chain uses TRBV11-2 with TRBJ1-2, with 7 bases that match TRBD1. DNA of the CDR3: TGTGCCAGCAAACCCGAGGGGGCAGTTGGCTACACCTTC. It encodes CASKPEGAVGYTF.